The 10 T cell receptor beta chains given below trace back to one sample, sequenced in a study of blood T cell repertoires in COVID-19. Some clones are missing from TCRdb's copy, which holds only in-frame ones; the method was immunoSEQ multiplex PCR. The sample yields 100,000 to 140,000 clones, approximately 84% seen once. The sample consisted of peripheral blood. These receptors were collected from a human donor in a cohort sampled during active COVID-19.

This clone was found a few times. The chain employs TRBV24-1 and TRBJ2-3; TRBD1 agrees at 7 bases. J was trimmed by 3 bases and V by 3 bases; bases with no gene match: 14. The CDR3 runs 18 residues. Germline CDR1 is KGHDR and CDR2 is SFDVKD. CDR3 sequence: CATSDPPRSGQKTDTQYF. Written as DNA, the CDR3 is TGTGCCACCAGTGATCCGCCGCGGTCGGGACAGAAGACAGATACGCAGTATTTT.

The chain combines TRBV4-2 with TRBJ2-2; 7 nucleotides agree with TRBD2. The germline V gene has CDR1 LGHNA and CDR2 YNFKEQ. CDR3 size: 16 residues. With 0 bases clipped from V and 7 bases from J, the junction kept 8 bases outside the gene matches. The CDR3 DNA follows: TGTGCCAGCAGCCAAGAATTTGCGGGAGCGGTCGGGGAGCTGTTTTTT. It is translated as CASSQEFAGAVGELFF.

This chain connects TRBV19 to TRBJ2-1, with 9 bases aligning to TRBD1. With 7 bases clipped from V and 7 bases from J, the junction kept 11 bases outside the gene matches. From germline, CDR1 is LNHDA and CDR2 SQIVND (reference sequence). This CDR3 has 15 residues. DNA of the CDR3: TGTGCCAGTACCCAGGACAGGGGAGTTGATAATGAGCAGTTCTTC. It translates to CASTQDRGVDNEQFF. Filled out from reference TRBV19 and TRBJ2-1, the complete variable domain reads DGGITQSPKYLFRKEGQNVTLSCEQNLNHDAMYWYRQDPGQGLRLIYYSQIVNDFQKGDIAEGYSVSREKKESFPLTVTSAQKNPTAFYLCASTQDRGVDNEQFFGPGTRLTVL.

In DNA, the CDR3 is TGCGCCAGCAGCAGGACTACCCAAACCTCGGATAATGAGCAGTTCTTC. This sequence encodes CASSRTTQTSDNEQFF. The chain carries TRBV5-1 and TRBJ2-1; D is possibly TRBD2 (6 bases). The ends were cut back, 4 bases at V and 7 bases at J, with 21 bases in the middle. The CDR3 has 16 amino acids. The germline gives CDR1 SGHRS, CDR2 YFSETQ.

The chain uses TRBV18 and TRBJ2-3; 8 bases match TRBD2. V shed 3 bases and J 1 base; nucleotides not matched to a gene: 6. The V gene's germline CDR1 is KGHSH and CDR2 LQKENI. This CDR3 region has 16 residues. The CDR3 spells CASSPLLTSGTDTQYF. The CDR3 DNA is TGTGCCAGCTCACCGCTCCTGACTAGCGGCACAGATACGCAGTATTTT.

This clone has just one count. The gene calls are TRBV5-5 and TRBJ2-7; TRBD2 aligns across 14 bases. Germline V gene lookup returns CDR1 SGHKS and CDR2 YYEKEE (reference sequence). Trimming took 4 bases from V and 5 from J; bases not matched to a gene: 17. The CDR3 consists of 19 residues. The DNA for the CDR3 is TGTGCCAGCAGCCTATCCACCATAAGGACTAGCGGGAGGTTGGACGAGCAGTACGTC. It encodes CASSLSTIRTSGRLDEQYV.

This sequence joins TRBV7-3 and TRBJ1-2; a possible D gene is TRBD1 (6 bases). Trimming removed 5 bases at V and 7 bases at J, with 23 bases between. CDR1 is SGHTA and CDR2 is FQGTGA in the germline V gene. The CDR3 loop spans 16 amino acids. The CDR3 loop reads CASSDRMTGLGGGYTF. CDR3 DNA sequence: TGTGCCAGCAGCGATAGGATGACAGGCTTAGGTGGTGGCTACACCTTC.

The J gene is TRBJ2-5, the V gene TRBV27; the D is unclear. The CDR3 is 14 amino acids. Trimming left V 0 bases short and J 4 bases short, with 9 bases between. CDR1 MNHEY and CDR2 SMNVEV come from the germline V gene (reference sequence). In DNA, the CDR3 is TGTGCCAGCAGTTTATCACTAAGAGGAGAGACCCAGTACTTC. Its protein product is CASSLSLRGETQYF.

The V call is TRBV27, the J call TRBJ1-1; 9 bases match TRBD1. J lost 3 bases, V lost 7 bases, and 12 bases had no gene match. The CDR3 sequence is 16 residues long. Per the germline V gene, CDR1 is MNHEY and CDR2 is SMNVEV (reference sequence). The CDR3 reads CASTSRGTGLHTEAFF. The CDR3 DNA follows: TGTGCCAGCACTTCAAGGGGGACAGGGCTCCACACTGAAGCTTTCTTT.

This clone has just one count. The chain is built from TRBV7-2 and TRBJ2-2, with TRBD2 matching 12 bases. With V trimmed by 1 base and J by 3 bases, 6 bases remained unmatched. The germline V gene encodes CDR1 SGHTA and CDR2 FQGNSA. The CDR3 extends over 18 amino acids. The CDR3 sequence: CASSLGYGLAGHTGELFF. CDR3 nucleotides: TGTGCCAGCAGCTTAGGTTACGGACTAGCGGGGCACACCGGGGAGCTGTTTTTT.